Listed here are 4 T cell receptor beta chains from one sample, sequenced in a study of a mutant IDH1 vaccine in newly diagnosed glioma. Using immunoSEQ multiplex PCR, the repertoire was profiled, and TCRdb retains in-frame clones only, with some absent. This table holds around 26,000 clones, roughly 72% found once. Their target antigens are unknown. Indicated time point: week 11, during vaccination. What each vaccine dose contained was 300 ug of mutant IDH1 20-mer peptide, accompanied by topical imiquimod. This specimen consisted of peripheral blood mononuclear cells (PBMCs), obtained from a glioma patient whose treatment included an IDH1 peptide vaccine. The origin of the receptors is a man aged 18-30 years with glioma. Some clones in this sample may be carry-over from other donors' samples.

The CDR3 region is CASSPSRTSGNEQFF. The CDR3 DNA reads TGCGCCAGCAGCCCTTCCAGGACTAGCGGAAATGAGCAGTTCTTC. The rearrangement joins TRBV5-1 to TRBJ2-1, with 10 nucleotides matching TRBD2. Germline loops: CDR1 SGHRS, CDR2 YFSETQ. The CDR3 is 15 amino acids. The V gene end was trimmed by 4 bases and the J gene end by 7 bases; junction bases not matched to a gene: 8. The full variable domain, its missing parts supplied by reference TRBV5-1 and TRBJ2-1, is KAGVTQTPRYLIKTRGQQVTLSCSPISGHRSVSWYQQTPGQGLQFLFEYFSETQRNKGNFPGRFSGRQFSNSRSEMNVSTLELGDSALYLCASSPSRTSGNEQFFGPGTRLTVL.

The J gene is TRBJ1-2, the V gene TRBV6-5; D is ambiguous. The V gene lost 0 bases and the J gene lost 8 bases, with 16 bases spanning the gap. CDR1 is MNHEY, CDR2 SVGAGI, per germline. The CDR3 contains 15 residues. The chain's CDR3 is CASSYSSGSGKGYTF. DNA of the CDR3: TGTGCCAGCAGTTACTCGAGCGGGTCTGGGAAGGGCTACACCTTC.

The chain employs TRBV6-5 and TRBJ2-7; TRBD1 aligns across 9 bases. After removal of 0 bases from V and 2 bases from J, the junction contained 2 bases not matched to a gene. Germline CDR1 MNHEY, CDR2 SVGAGI. CDR3 length: 15 amino acids. Here the CDR3 DNA reads TGTGCCAGCAGTTACTCGGGGACAGGGACCTACGAGCAGTACTTC. Residues: CASSYSGTGTYEQYF.

The V and J genes are TRBV19 and TRBJ2-5; 7 bases align to TRBD1. Germline trimming cut 5 bases from V and 5 bases from J; bases unmatched to any gene: 5. CDR1 and CDR2 (germline): LNHDA, SQIVND (reference sequence). The CDR3 runs 13 residues. The CDR3 spells CASSLGTAETQYF. CDR3 in DNA: TGTGCCAGTAGTCTAGGGACAGCTGAGACCCAGTACTTC.